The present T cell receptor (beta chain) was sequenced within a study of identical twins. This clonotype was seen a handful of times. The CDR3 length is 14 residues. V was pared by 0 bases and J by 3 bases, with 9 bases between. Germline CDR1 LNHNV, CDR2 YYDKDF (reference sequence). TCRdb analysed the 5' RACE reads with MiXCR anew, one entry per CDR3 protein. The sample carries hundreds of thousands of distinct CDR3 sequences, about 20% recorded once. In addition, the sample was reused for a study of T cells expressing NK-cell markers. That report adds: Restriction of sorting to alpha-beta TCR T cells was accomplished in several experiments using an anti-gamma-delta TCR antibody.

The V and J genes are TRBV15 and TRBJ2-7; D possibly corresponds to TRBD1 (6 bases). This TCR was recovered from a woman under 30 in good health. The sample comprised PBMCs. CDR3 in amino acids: CATSRDLQGYEQYF. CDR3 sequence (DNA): TGTGCCACCAGCAGAGATTTACAGGGCTACGAGCAGTACTTC. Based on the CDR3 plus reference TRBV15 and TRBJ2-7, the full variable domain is DAMVIQNPRYQVTQFGKPVTLSCSQTLNHNVMYWYQQKSSQAPKLLFHYYDKDFNNEADTPDNFQSRRPNTSFCFLDIRSPGLGDTAMYLCATSRDLQGYEQYFGPGTRLTVT.